These 25 T cell receptor beta chains originate from one sample sequenced in a study of PD-1 blockade in mismatch repair-deficient tumors. Generated by immunoSEQ multiplex PCR, the TCRdb table keeps only in-frame clones and is missing some. Of approximately 9,400 clones listed, 75% to 90% are singletons. Source: PBMCs, taken 46 to 49 weeks after starting pembrolizumab. Receptor source: an adult with mismatch repair-deficient cancer.

The chain is built from TRBV28 and TRBJ1-5; 8 nucleotides line up with TRBD1. Germline V lookup: CDR1 MDHEN, CDR2 SYDVKM. This CDR3 contains 15 residues. V gave up 1 base and J gave up 7 bases; unmatched junction bases: 6. The CDR3 coding sequence is TGTGCCAGCAGTTTATACAGGGGGAGGGGACAGCCCCAGCATTTT. It codes for CASSLYRGRGQPQHF.

This clone was found once. The chain carries TRBV7-2 and TRBJ1-2; D is undetermined. CDR1 is SGHTA, CDR2 FQGNSA, per germline. There are 14 residues in the CDR3. Trimming shortened V by 3 bases and J by 5 bases, and 13 bases separated the two germline ends. DNA of the CDR3: TGTGCCAGCAGCTTCGCCCGGGAGACTTATGGCTACACCTTC. Its protein is CASSFARETYGYTF.

The chain employs TRBV19 and TRBJ2-5, with 8 positions matching TRBD2. This CDR3 has 17 residues. Germline CDR1 and CDR2: LNHDA and SQIVND (reference sequence). J was trimmed by 4 bases and V by 1 base; bases with no gene match: 11. This CDR3 is CASSIGGPGGPVETQYF. CDR3 nucleotides: TGTGCCAGTAGTATAGGTGGACCGGGAGGGCCGGTAGAGACCCAGTACTTC.

This clone appeared a few times. The rearrangement joins TRBV5-1 to TRBJ2-1; D remains unclear. The CDR3 is 14 residues long. V was trimmed by 5 bases and J by 3 bases, leaving 12 bases between them. Germline CDR1 and CDR2: SGHRS and YFSETQ. The chain's CDR3 is CASSSSQFYNEQFF. As DNA, the CDR3 is TGCGCCAGCAGTTCCTCCCAGTTCTACAATGAGCAGTTCTTC. The whole variable domain, filled in from reference TRBV5-1 and TRBJ2-1, reads KAGVTQTPRYLIKTRGQQVTLSCSPISGHRSVSWYQQTPGQGLQFLFEYFSETQRNKGNFPGRFSGRQFSNSRSEMNVSTLELGDSALYLCASSSSQFYNEQFFGPGTRLTVL.

This clone appeared once. This sequence joins TRBV18 and TRBJ2-1, with 7 bases aligning to TRBD1. This CDR3 is 15 amino acids long. Germline CDR1 and CDR2: KGHSH and LQKENI. J was trimmed by 7 bases and V by 3 bases; bases with no gene match: 9. In DNA form, the CDR3 reads TGTGCCAGCTCACCGGAGACAGGGAGACGGAATGAGCAGTTCTTC. Translating gives CASSPETGRRNEQFF.

This clone was counted between two and nine times. V usage is TRBV2 and J usage is TRBJ2-7; D ambiguous. Germline V gene sequence: CDR1 SNHLY, CDR2 FYNNEI. The V gene lost 8 bases and the J gene lost 3 bases, with 8 bases spanning the gap. This CDR3 contains 11 residues. The CDR3 region has the DNA TGTGCCAGCGACAAGTTCTACGAGCAGTACTTC. This encodes CASDKFYEQYF.

This chain uses TRBV18 with TRBJ1-5, with D possibly being TRBD1 (6 bases). This CDR3 region has 16 residues. V gave up 3 bases and J gave up 9 bases, with 21 bases separating them. Germline values: CDR1 KGHSH, CDR2 LQKENI. The CDR3 sequence: CASSPRLGGGERPQHF. The CDR3 DNA sequence: TGTGCCAGCTCACCCAGGCTGGGCGGGGGCGAAAGGCCCCAGCATTTT.

This clone was observed a single time. This chain connects TRBV11-2 to TRBJ2-1; D is unresolved. From germline, CDR1 is SGHAT and CDR2 FQNNGV. The CDR3 consists of 16 residues. Trimming took 5 bases from V and 9 from J, leaving 23 bases between them. The CDR3 DNA is TGTGCCAGCAGCCCGCTGATGGGCTTGAACCTCGGTGAGCAGTTCTTC. Its translation: CASSPLMGLNLGEQFF. The entire variable domain, with the rest obtained from reference TRBV11-2 and TRBJ2-1, is as follows: EAGVAQSPRYKIIEKRQSVAFWCNPISGHATLYWYQQILGQGPKLLIQFQNNGVVDDSQLPKDRFSAERLKGVDSTLKIQPAKLEDSAVYLCASSPLMGLNLGEQFFGPGTRLTVL.

The chain employs TRBV7-3 and TRBJ2-5; 10 bases align to TRBD2. The CDR3 contains 19 residues. The germline CDR1 and CDR2 sequences are SGHTA and FQGTGA. The junction had 14 bases not matched to a gene; V was cut back by 2 bases and J by 2 bases. The CDR3: CASSLQPHLAGEDQETQYF. For the CDR3, the DNA is TGTGCCAGCAGCTTACAACCCCATCTAGCGGGAGAGGATCAAGAGACCCAGTACTTC.

The rearrangement links TRBV4-2 to TRBJ2-7; a possible D gene is TRBD2 (6 bases). The CDR3 spans 16 residues. Germline V CDR1 and CDR2: LGHNA, YNFKEQ. V was pared by 3 bases and J by 4 bases, with 19 bases between. For the CDR3, the DNA is TGTGCCAGCAGCCATTCGACGGGAGAACAGGAATACGAGCAGTACTTC. This encodes CASSHSTGEQEYEQYF.

The sample holds one count of this clone. The chain carries TRBV19 and TRBJ1-2; D not certain. Per the germline V gene, CDR1 is LNHDA and CDR2 is SQIVND (reference sequence). This CDR3 is built from 16 residues. Trimming shortened V by 3 bases and J by 6 bases, and 20 bases separated the two germline ends. CDR3 coding DNA: TGTGCCAGTAGTATCTACTTCGGGGTGGGCCACAATGGCTACACCTTC. Translation: CASSIYFGVGHNGYTF.

This chain uses TRBV5-8 with TRBJ2-1, with D perhaps matching TRBD1 (5 bases). The CDR3 sequence is 14 residues long. The V end lost 0 bases, the J end lost 6 bases, and 10 bases lay between the germline ends. Germline V gene lookup returns CDR1 SGHTS and CDR2 YDEGEE. The CDR3, as DNA: TGTGCCAGCAGCTTGGGACAGCATCGCAATGAGCAGTTCTTC. It translates to CASSLGQHRNEQFF.

The rearrangement joins TRBV6-5 to TRBJ1-5; 10 bases are a match to TRBD1. V dropped 0 bases and J dropped 5; count of bases not matched to a gene: 4. This CDR3 is built from 16 residues. Germline loops: CDR1 MNHEY, CDR2 SVGAGI. The CDR3 loop is CASSYSAGTGDQPQHF. In DNA form, the CDR3 reads TGTGCCAGCAGTTACTCTGCCGGGACAGGGGATCAGCCCCAGCATTTT.

The chain uses TRBV21-1 and TRBJ2-6; TRBD2 reflects the table's D call only, with no check against the DNA. TRBV21-1 is designated a pseudogene. CDR3 length: 17 amino acids. The CDR3 is CASREGTPYSGANVLTF. Written as DNA, the CDR3 is TGTGCCAGCAGGGAGGGGACTCCTTACTCTGGGGCCAACGTCCTGACTTTC.

The V call is TRBV28, the J call TRBJ1-2, with 7 bases identical to TRBD1. J lost 8 bases, V lost 7 bases, and 10 bases had no gene match. The CDR3 contains 13 residues. Germline values: CDR1 MDHEN, CDR2 SYDVKM. The CDR3 is CASTHVTGQGYTF. CDR3 nucleotides: TGTGCCAGCACCCATGTGACAGGGCAGGGCTACACCTTC.

The chain links TRBV7-9 to TRBJ2-5, with TRBD2 identical over 7 bases. CDR3 length: 14 residues. Trimming cost V 7 bases and J 5 bases; bases outside gene matches: 10. The germline V gene encodes CDR1 SEHNR and CDR2 FQNEAQ (reference sequence). The chain's CDR3 is CASIRTGGRETQYF. CDR3 bases: TGTGCCAGCATCCGGACCGGGGGGAGGGAGACCCAGTACTTC.

The chain uses TRBV11-3 and TRBJ1-1; D possibly corresponds to TRBD1 (6 bases). This CDR3 has 14 amino acids. Between the trimmed V and J ends, which lost 5 bases and 2 bases, there was a span of 12 bases. CDR1 is SGHNT, CDR2 YENEEA, per germline. The CDR3 sequence is CASSGYRVNTEAFF. DNA for the CDR3: TGTGCCAGCAGCGGATACAGGGTAAACACTGAAGCTTTCTTT.

The chain uses TRBV11-3 and TRBJ2-4; tentative D call: TRBD1 (5 bases). Trimming took 7 bases from V and 1 from J, leaving 14 bases between them. CDR1 SGHNT and CDR2 YENEEA come from the germline V gene. This CDR3 has 15 residues. The CDR3 is CASTSSQGAKNIQYF. The CDR3 coding sequence is TGTGCCAGCACCTCGTCCCAGGGTGCCAAAAACATTCAGTACTTC.

The chain carries TRBV6-5 and TRBJ1-1; 9 positions match TRBD1. The CDR3 has 14 residues. CDR1 is MNHEY and CDR2 is SVGAGI in the germline V gene. The ends lost 6 bases at V and 4 bases at J; junction bases unmatched: 6. This CDR3 is CASSRRDRATEAFF. The CDR3, as DNA: TGTGCCAGCAGCCGCCGGGACAGGGCCACTGAAGCTTTCTTT.

The J gene is TRBJ2-6, the V gene TRBV27, with 7 bases fitting TRBD1. Germline CDR1 is MNHEY and CDR2 is SMNVEV (reference sequence). The CDR3 covers 18 residues. V dropped 5 bases and J dropped 0; count of bases not matched to a gene: 10. In DNA form, the CDR3 reads TGTGCCAGCAGTGCCCTACAGGGGCGAAGCTCTGGGGCCAACGTCCTGACTTTC. Amino acid sequence: CASSALQGRSSGANVLTF.

The J gene is TRBJ2-2, the V gene TRBV2, with a weak D call TRBD2 (5 bases). CDR1 is SNHLY, CDR2 FYNNEI, per germline. The CDR3 totals 14 residues. Trimming took off 4 bases at V and 5 bases at J, with 11 bases between the two ends. The CDR3: CASSGSASTGELFF. The CDR3 bases are TGTGCCAGCAGTGGTAGCGCGAGTACCGGGGAGCTGTTTTTT.

The rearrangement uses TRBV13 and TRBJ1-5; 7 bases match TRBD1. CDR1 PRHDT and CDR2 FYEKMQ come from the germline V gene (reference sequence). This CDR3 spans 15 amino acids. V gave up 5 bases and J gave up 6 bases; unmatched junction bases: 10. The CDR3 sequence: CASSLSGGRGQPQHF. The CDR3 coding sequence is TGTGCCAGCAGCCTATCAGGGGGGCGAGGTCAGCCCCAGCATTTT.

V and J are TRBV6-5 and TRBJ2-7, with 7 bases that match TRBD1. J lost 6 bases, V lost 4 bases, and 9 bases had no gene match. CDR1 MNHEY and CDR2 SVGAGI come from the germline V gene. This CDR3 contains 14 residues. The CDR3 here is CASSFRQGTSEQYF. For the CDR3, the DNA is TGTGCCAGCAGTTTCAGACAGGGAACCTCCGAGCAGTACTTC.

This chain connects TRBV28 to TRBJ1-1; D unresolved. The CDR3 runs to 16 residues. CDR1 and CDR2 from the germline V gene are MDHEN and SYDVKM. Deletions cut 4 bases from V and 2 bases from J, with 17 bases between. CDR3 sequence: CASSSPRTAQNTEAFF. In DNA form, the CDR3 reads TGTGCCAGCAGTTCCCCACGAACAGCACAAAACACTGAAGCTTTCTTT.

Only a few counts were recorded for this clone. The rearrangement links TRBV4-1 to TRBJ1-2; maybe TRBD1 (5 bases). The V gene's germline CDR1 is MGHRA and CDR2 YSYEKL. CDR3 length equals 16 residues. V dropped 0 bases and J dropped 4 bases, with 15 bases sitting between them. For the CDR3, the DNA is TGCGCCAGCAGCCAAGAGGGGCAGGGAGGCTCCTATGGCTACACCTTC. It specifies CASSQEGQGGSYGYTF.